The 29 T cell receptor beta chains reported below all come from one sample, sequenced in a study of shared clonotypes between healthy human individuals. Sequencing was performed with immunoSEQ multiplex PCR; in TCRdb, only in-frame clones are kept and a portion is missing. The table includes over 2 million clones, just under 95% detected once. Specimen: naive CD4+ T cells from PBMCs. The subset here: CD45RA+ positively selected. These receptors all come from a man between 18 and 29 years old in good health. Some clones in this sample may be carry-over from other donors' samples.

V usage is TRBV4-1 and J usage is TRBJ2-2; D gene unclear. The V end was cut by 8 bases, the J end by 3 bases, with 7 bases between. CDR3 length equals 12 residues. Germline CDR1 and CDR2: MGHRA and YSYEKL. The CDR3 nucleotides read TGCGCCAGCGTGGGGTACACCGGGGAGCTGTTTTTT. Translation gives CASVGYTGELFF.

DNA for the CDR3: TGTGCCAGCAGCCCAAGTCCCTGGGAGACCCAGTACTTC. Protein: CASSPSPWETQYF. The chain has TRBV11-3 and TRBJ2-5, with D hard to call. Trimming pared 5 bases from V and 5 bases from J, leaving 12 bases between. The germline CDR1 and CDR2 sequences are SGHNT and YENEEA. CDR3 length equals 13 residues. The whole variable domain, filled in from reference TRBV11-3 and TRBJ2-5, reads EAGVVQSPRYKIIEKKQPVAFWCNPISGHNTLYWYLQNLGQGPELLIRYENEEAVDDSQLPKDRFSAERLKGVDSTLKIQPAELGDSAVYLCASSPSPWETQYFGPGTRLLVL.

A note on this clone: Additional DNA sequences in this sample encode the identical CDR3. V is TRBV28 and J is TRBJ1-1, with 7 bases identical to TRBD1. Germline-derived CDR1 and CDR2 are MDHEN and SYDVKM. The CDR3 length is 14 residues. V shed 6 bases and J 4 bases; nucleotides not matched to a gene: 8. CDR3 in amino acids: CASSLGGPITEAFF. The CDR3 nucleotides are TGTGCCAGCAGCCTAGGGGGCCCAATCACTGAAGCTTTCTTT.

The chain uses TRBV28 and TRBJ2-1; 7 bases agree with TRBD1. Germline CDR1 MDHEN, CDR2 SYDVKM. V shed 6 bases, J shed 5 bases, and the junction held 7 bases outside the gene matches. The CDR3 is made up of 14 amino acids. The CDR3 here is CASSPGGIHNEQFF. The CDR3 nucleotides read TGTGCCAGCAGCCCAGGGGGTATCCACAATGAGCAGTTCTTC.

The CDR3 here is CASIQFSGAYGYTF. The CDR3, as DNA: TGTGCCAGCATCCAATTCAGCGGAGCTTATGGCTACACCTTC. The V call is TRBV28, the J call TRBJ1-2, with D unresolved. Germline lookup yields CDR1 MDHEN and CDR2 SYDVKM. V lost 7 bases and J 5 bases, leaving 17 bases between the germline ends. The CDR3 runs 14 residues.

This chain links TRBV5-8 with TRBJ2-3, with unresolved D. Per germline, CDR1 SGHTS and CDR2 YDEGEE. This CDR3 has 14 amino acids. V gave up 2 bases and J gave up 2 bases, with 9 bases separating them. The CDR3 here is CASSLVGFTDTQYF. The CDR3 DNA sequence: TGTGCCAGCAGCTTAGTAGGGTTCACAGATACGCAGTATTTT.

This sequence joins TRBV14 and TRBJ1-2, with a tentative D call TRBD1 (6 bases). Germline values: CDR1 SGHDN, CDR2 FVKESK. There are 13 residues in the CDR3. Deletions cut 4 bases from V and 3 bases from J, with 9 bases between. CDR3 in DNA: TGTGCCAGCAGCCGGGACACTTACTATGGCTACACCTTC. Its translation: CASSRDTYYGYTF.

The rearrangement uses TRBV6-5 and TRBJ1-4; D ambiguous. The germline CDR1 and CDR2 sequences are MNHEY and SVGAGI. This CDR3 spans 16 amino acids. V lost 0 bases and J lost 9, with 17 bases in between. The CDR3 loop is CASSYSKVRGTKKLFF. CDR3 nucleotides: TGTGCCAGCAGTTACTCGAAAGTTCGGGGAACCAAAAAACTGTTTTTT.

The genes are TRBV2 and TRBJ2-7; the D gene is possibly TRBD2 (6 bases). Germline V CDR1 and CDR2: SNHLY, FYNNEI. The length of the CDR3 is 14 residues. With 6 bases removed from V and 0 bases from J, the gap between germline ends came to 12 bases. Here the CDR3 reads CASSGLKFSYEQYF. In nucleotides, the CDR3 is TGTGCCAGCAGCGGACTAAAGTTCTCCTACGAGCAGTACTTC.

V gene TRBV29-1 combines with J gene TRBJ1-2; D is unclear. The CDR3 sequence is 14 residues long. The germline gives CDR1 SQVTM, CDR2 ANQGSEA. V gave up 1 base and J gave up 6 bases, with 15 bases separating them. The CDR3 DNA is TGCAGCGTTGAAGTAGGGTATGTTATCGATGGCTACACCTTC. Its protein is CSVEVGYVIDGYTF.

V gene TRBV7-8 combines with J gene TRBJ2-7; 7 positions match TRBD1. The CDR3 covers 13 residues. The V gene's germline CDR1 is SGHVS and CDR2 FQNEAQ. After removal of 8 bases from V and 0 bases from J, the junction contained 4 bases not matched to a gene. CDR3 residues: CASLDRISYEQYF. CDR3 in DNA: TGTGCCAGCTTGGACAGGATCTCCTACGAGCAGTACTTC.

The V gene is TRBV5-5, the J gene TRBJ2-5; D gene unclear. Germline lookup yields CDR1 SGHKS and CDR2 YYEKEE (reference sequence). The CDR3 consists of 13 residues. V lost 1 base and J lost 4, with 8 bases in between. DNA of the CDR3: TGTGCCAGCAGCTTGATCGTGTTAGAGACCCAGTACTTC. It is translated as CASSLIVLETQYF.

The CDR3, as DNA: TGTGCCAGCAGTAAGGACAGGGACCTCCAAGAGACCCAGTACTTC. Amino acids: CASSKDRDLQETQYF. This chain connects TRBV6-6 to TRBJ2-5, with 8 positions matching TRBD1. Per the germline V gene, CDR1 is MNHNY and CDR2 is SVGAGI (reference sequence). V lost 5 bases and J lost 1; bases outside the gene matches: 6. The length of the CDR3 is 15 residues.

The chain has TRBV5-4 and TRBJ2-1; D not certain. Trimming took 0 bases from V and 5 from J, leaving 6 bases between them. Germline V CDR1 and CDR2: SGHNT, YYREEE (reference sequence). The CDR3 is 13 amino acids. CDR3 bases: TGTGCCAGCAGCTTGGCATCGAACAATGAGCAGTTCTTC. The encoded protein is CASSLASNNEQFF.

This chain connects TRBV10-2 to TRBJ2-5; 8 bases are shared with TRBD1. V trimming: 6 bases; J trimming: 5 bases; junction bases outside the gene matches: 11. The CDR3 loop spans 15 amino acids. The germline CDR1 and CDR2 sequences are WSHSY and SAAADI. CDR3 amino acids: CASRLGQVRRETQYF. CDR3 DNA sequence: TGCGCCAGCAGGTTGGGACAGGTCAGGAGGGAGACCCAGTACTTC.

V gene TRBV2 combines with J gene TRBJ1-4; tentatively, D is TRBD1 (5 bases). Between the trimmed V and J ends, which lost 6 bases and 5 bases, there was a span of 13 bases. There are 14 residues in the CDR3. CDR1 and CDR2 from the germline V gene are SNHLY and FYNNEI. The CDR3 spells CASSFGTVNEKLFF. The CDR3 nucleotides read TGTGCCAGCAGCTTCGGGACGGTCAATGAAAAACTGTTTTTT.

The gene calls are TRBV6-5 and TRBJ2-3; D is unresolved. Trimming left V 11 bases short and J 0 bases short, with 15 bases between. This CDR3 is built from 14 residues. Germline loops: CDR1 MNHEY, CDR2 SVGAGI. DNA for the CDR3: TGTGCCTCCAAAATATTTTTCAGCACAGATACGCAGTATTTT. This sequence encodes CASKIFFSTDTQYF.

This chain links TRBV6-6 with TRBJ1-3; 7 bases are shared with TRBD1. The CDR3 spans 15 residues. V was clipped by 7 bases and J by 3 bases; unmatched bases: 9. In germline, CDR1 is MNHNY, CDR2 SVGAGI (reference sequence). CDR3 protein: CASTQKGARGNTIYF. The CDR3 DNA reads TGTGCCAGCACCCAGAAGGGGGCTCGTGGAAACACCATATATTTT.

This chain links TRBV29-1 with TRBJ2-1; D is ambiguous. V was cut by 4 bases and J by 10 bases, with 11 bases left in between. The germline CDR1 and CDR2 sequences are SQVTM and ANQGSEA. The CDR3 contains 11 residues. CDR3 bases: TGCAGCGTTGTGCCCCGTGGGGAGCAGTTCTTC. Protein sequence: CSVVPRGEQFF.

This chain connects TRBV6-6 to TRBJ2-7; 7 nucleotides line up with TRBD1. The CDR3 loop spans 15 amino acids. The V gene's germline CDR1 is MNHNY and CDR2 SVGAGI (reference sequence). Trimming at V came to 8 bases and at J to 2 bases, leaving 12 bases not matched to a gene. DNA for the CDR3: TGTGCCAGCGTGGCTGTCAGGGGGTCCCCCTACGAGCAGTACTTC. Translating gives CASVAVRGSPYEQYF.

The chain couples TRBV6-5 to TRBJ2-7; D is ambiguous. With 6 bases removed from V and 6 bases from J, the gap between germline ends came to 12 bases. Germline V gene lookup returns CDR1 MNHEY and CDR2 SVGAGI. The CDR3 is 12 residues long. The CDR3 is CASSTSPLEQYF. The CDR3 DNA reads TGTGCCAGCAGCACCTCCCCCCTCGAGCAGTACTTC.

About this clone itself: The sample holds other DNA sequences that translate to the same CDR3. This sequence joins TRBV28 and TRBJ2-3; tentative D call: TRBD1 (6 bases). V lost 5 bases and J lost 3, with 12 bases in between. CDR3 length: 14 amino acids. The germline gives CDR1 MDHEN, CDR2 SYDVKM. The DNA of the CDR3 is TGTGCCAGCAGTCAGCTAACAGGGACAGATACGCAGTATTTT. This sequence encodes CASSQLTGTDTQYF.

The V gene is TRBV7-8, the J gene TRBJ2-7, with TRBD1 identical over 8 bases. The CDR3 sequence is 16 residues long. V dropped 5 bases and J dropped 5; count of bases not matched to a gene: 14. Germline V CDR1 and CDR2: SGHVS, FQNEAQ. DNA for the CDR3: TGTGCCAGCAGCCCCTTCAGGGGGCTTGTCGCCCACGAGCAGTACTTC. Translated, it gives CASSPFRGLVAHEQYF.

The chain links TRBV5-1 to TRBJ2-1; 8 nucleotides align to TRBD1. The CDR3 consists of 16 residues. The trim removed 0 bases at V and 4 bases at J, leaving 6 bases unmatched. Germline loops: CDR1 SGHRS, CDR2 YFSETQ. The CDR3 nucleotides read TGCGCCAGCAGCTTGGGGCCCGGACAGGGTTACAATGAGCAGTTCTTC. It is translated as CASSLGPGQGYNEQFF.

This clone showed up just a few times. The V and J genes are TRBV7-2 and TRBJ1-5, with D unclear. The length of the CDR3 is 14 residues. With 5 bases removed from V and 0 bases from J, the gap between germline ends came to 8 bases. Germline loops: CDR1 SGHTA, CDR2 FQGNSA. Here the CDR3 reads CASSLMDSNQPQHF. The CDR3 DNA is TGTGCCAGCAGCCTTATGGATAGCAATCAGCCCCAGCATTTT.

This chain uses TRBV29-1 with TRBJ1-3, with 9 bases aligning to TRBD1. Germline V gene data show CDR1 as SQVTM and CDR2 as ANQGSEA. V trimming: 7 bases; J trimming: 0 bases; junction bases outside the gene matches: 7. The CDR3 length is 15 residues. CDR3 in amino acids: CSARTGGLSGNTIYF. CDR3 DNA: TGCAGCGCCCGTACAGGGGGCCTCTCTGGAAACACCATATATTTT.

About this clone itself: This same CDR3 is encoded by further DNA sequences in the sample. The chain carries TRBV7-6 and TRBJ2-5, with D hard to call. Per the germline V gene, CDR1 is SGHVS and CDR2 is FNYEAQ. Trimming left V 0 bases short and J 5 bases short, with 4 bases between. The length of the CDR3 is 12 residues. The CDR3 reads CASSLARETQYF. CDR3 DNA sequence: TGTGCCAGCAGCTTAGCCCGTGAGACCCAGTACTTC.

The chain recombines TRBV5-4 with TRBJ2-2, with 10 positions matching TRBD2. The germline gives CDR1 SGHNT, CDR2 YYREEE (reference sequence). J was trimmed by 3 bases and V by 5 bases; bases with no gene match: 4. This CDR3 has 15 amino acids. CDR3 nucleotides: TGTGCCAGCAGACAAGGACTAGCGGACACCGGGGAGCTGTTTTTT. This encodes CASRQGLADTGELFF.

This chain uses TRBV6-6 with TRBJ1-5; unclear D gene. Trimming pared 2 bases from V and 3 bases from J, leaving 5 bases between. Per germline, CDR1 MNHNY and CDR2 SVGAGI (reference sequence). This CDR3 contains 13 residues. The CDR3 loop is CASSYAANQPQHF. The CDR3 region has the DNA TGTGCCAGCAGTTACGCAGCCAATCAGCCCCAGCATTTT.